This T cell receptor (beta chain) appears in the sequencing data of a study of CD8+CD57+ T cells in acquired aplastic anemia. CDR3 and TCR beta VDJ profiling relied on a genomic DNA template. TCRdb independently ran MiXCR on the reads; one entry per CDR3 protein. The sample lists about 180,000 distinct CDR3 sequences; 48% were seen once. Findings and limits, study-wide: Patients and controls were found to share twenty-nine CD8+ CDR3 sequences.

Patients included in sequencing had previously demonstrated CD8+CD57+ cell expansion by flow cytometry. Each patient gave a blood sample that was collected before any therapy had been received. This clonotype has a count of ten or more. Its antigen is not identified. The sample taken for sequencing was sorted CD4+, CD8+, or CD8+CD57+ T cells (not recorded which) from PBMCs. This receptor was identified in a human donor with aplastic anemia.

CDR3 nucleotides: TGTGCCACCAGCAGGCCATTTGGGACAGGGGGCGCGAGGGGAACTGAAGCTTTCTTT. Translating gives CATSRPFGTGGARGTEAFF. J is TRBJ1-1 and V is TRBV15; 12 bases map to TRBD1. The CDR3 is 19 residues long. V was clipped by 3 bases and J by 5 bases; unmatched bases: 16. In germline, CDR1 is LNHNV, CDR2 YYDKDF (reference sequence).